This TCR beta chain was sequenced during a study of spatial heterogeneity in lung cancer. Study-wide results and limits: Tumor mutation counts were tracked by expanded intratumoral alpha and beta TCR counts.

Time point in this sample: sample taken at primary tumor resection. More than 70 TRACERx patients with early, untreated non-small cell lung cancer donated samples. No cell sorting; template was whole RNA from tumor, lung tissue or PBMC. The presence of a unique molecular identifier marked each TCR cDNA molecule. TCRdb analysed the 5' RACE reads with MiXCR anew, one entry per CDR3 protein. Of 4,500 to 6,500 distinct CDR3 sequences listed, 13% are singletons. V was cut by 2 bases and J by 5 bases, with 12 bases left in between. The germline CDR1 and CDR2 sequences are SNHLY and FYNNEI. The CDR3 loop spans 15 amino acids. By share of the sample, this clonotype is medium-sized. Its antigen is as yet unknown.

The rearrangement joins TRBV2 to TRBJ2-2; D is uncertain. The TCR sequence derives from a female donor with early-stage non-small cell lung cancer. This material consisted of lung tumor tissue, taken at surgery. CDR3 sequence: CASSERKGHTGELFF. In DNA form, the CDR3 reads TGTGCCAGCAGTGAAAGAAAAGGGCATACCGGGGAGCTGTTTTTT.